The rows below give T cell receptor beta chains drawn from one sample of a study of blood T cells in healthy people across ages. TCRdb redid the calling of the 5' RACE reads with MiXCR, one entry per CDR3 protein. The sample lists some 780,000 distinct CDR3 sequences, approximately 53% seen once, with roughly 24% in the top ten. The specimen was blood. These receptors all stem from a man in his forties in good health. The CDR3 runs from the conserved cysteine through the conserved F or W. D genes are given only for firm matches. The size of a clone is reported for some rows only, either as once, few or many, or as a class for expanded clones.

J	size	D	V	CDR3	DNA
TRBJ1-2	-	-	TRBV7-2	CASSPYGAANYGYTF	TGTGCCAGCAGCCCGTACGGGGCCGCGAATTATGGCTACACCTTC
TRBJ2-7	-	-	TRBV6-2/TRBV6-3	CASTADSSYEQYF	TGTGCCAGCACGGCCGACAGTTCCTACGAGCAGTACTTC
TRBJ1-2	-	-	TRBV12-1	CASGPGQHNYGYTF	TGTGCCAGCGGCCCGGGACAGCATAACTATGGCTACACCTTC
TRBJ2-3	-	-	TRBV7-2	CASIENGGARTQYF	TGTGCCAGCATCGAAAATGGGGGGGCCCGTACGCAGTATTTT
TRBJ1-4	-	TRBD1	TRBV12-3/TRBV12-4	CASSDTGTGREKLFF	TGTGCCAGCAGCGACACCGGGACAGGAAGGGAAAAACTGTTTTTT
TRBJ2-1	many	-	TRBV7-2	CASSLGDYNEQFF	TGTGCCAGCAGCCTAGGGGACTACAATGAGCAGTTCTTC
TRBJ2-2	-	-	TRBV12-3/TRBV12-4	CASSFSRAGELFF	TGTGCCAGCAGTTTTTCGCGGGCCGGGGAGCTGTTTTTT
TRBJ1-1	-	TRBD1	TRBV10-3	CAISGNGTEGNTEAFF	TGTGCCATCAGTGGAAACGGGACAGAGGGGAACACTGAAGCTTTCTTT
TRBJ1-2	few	-	TRBV7-9	CASSLILFGYTF	TGTGCCAGCAGCTTAATCCTCTTCGGCTACACCTTC
TRBJ2-5	-	-	TRBV7-2	CASSLGGAKETQYF	TGTGCCAGCAGCTTAGGCGGGGCGAAAGAGACCCAGTACTTC
TRBJ2-3	-	-	TRBV18	CASSPWTGTSTDTQYF	TGTGCCAGCTCACCGTGGACTGGAACTAGCACAGATACGCAGTATTTT
TRBJ1-2	few	-	TRBV15	CATSRDSNPGSGVGYTF	TGTGCCACCAGCAGAGATTCGAACCCGGGATCAGGGGTCGGCTACACCTTC
TRBJ2-1	once	-	TRBV4-3	CASSQGHGSYNEQFF	TGCGCCAGCAGCCAGGGACACGGATCCTACAATGAGCAGTTCTTC
TRBJ2-4	-	-	TRBV11-3	CASSEAMTAYLAKNIQYF	TGTGCCAGCAGCGAAGCAATGACAGCGTACCTGGCCAAAAACATTCAGTACTTC
TRBJ2-7	few	-	TRBV14	CASSQPGRNSYEQYF	TGTGCCAGCAGCCAACCTGGACGGAACTCCTACGAGCAGTACTTC
TRBJ1-6	-	TRBD1	TRBV20-1	CSAKDRASDNSPLHF	TGCAGTGCAAAGGACAGGGCTTCCGATAATTCACCCCTCCACTTT
TRBJ2-3	few	-	TRBV20-1	CSARSKGGDTQYF	TGCAGTGCTAGAAGTAAAGGGGGAGATACGCAGTATTTT
TRBJ2-7	few	-	TRBV29-1	CSVEADGGYEQYF	TGCAGCGTTGAAGCGGATGGCGGCTACGAGCAGTACTTC
TRBJ1-2	few	-	TRBV4-2	CASSQDLAYGYTF	TGTGCCAGCAGCCAAGATCTGGCCTATGGCTACACCTTC
TRBJ2-1	few	-	TRBV5-1	CASSLVVGEGNEQFF	TGCGCCAGCAGCTTGGTCGTAGGAGAGGGGAACGAGCAGTTCTTC
TRBJ2-3	-	-	TRBV10-2	CASAQGNVGSGPDTQYF	TGCGCCAGCGCCCAAGGGAACGTTGGATCAGGGCCAGATACGCAGTATTTT
TRBJ2-1	-	TRBD2	TRBV7-3	CASSTGRASYNEQFF	TGTGCCAGCAGCACCGGGAGGGCCTCCTACAATGAGCAGTTCTTC
TRBJ2-5	few	TRBD1	TRBV6-2/TRBV6-3	CASSSTTNRGVRETQYF	TGTGCCAGCAGTTCGACTACCAACAGGGGGGTACGAGAGACCCAGTACTTC
TRBJ2-7	-	-	TRBV18	CASSPTEHEQYF	TGTGCCAGCTCACCGACAGAACACGAGCAGTACTTC
TRBJ2-1	-	-	TRBV29-1	CSATSSYNEQFF	TGCAGCGCGACCAGCAGTTACAATGAGCAGTTCTTC
TRBJ1-1	-	-	TRBV7-2	CASSLGVGFRVGVTEAFF	TGTGCCAGCAGCTTAGGGGTGGGGTTCAGGGTTGGGGTTACTGAAGCTTTCTTT
TRBJ2-1	-	-	TRBV7-9	CASSHRLGTLDEQFF	TGTGCCAGCAGCCACAGGTTGGGTACGTTGGATGAGCAGTTCTTC
TRBJ2-3	-	TRBD2	TRBV20-1	CSASGGTTSTDTQYF	TGCAGTGCTAGCGGGGGGACTACTAGCACAGATACGCAGTATTTT
TRBJ2-7	-	-	TRBV29-1	CSVERVSEDEQYF	TGCAGCGTTGAGAGAGTTTCAGAGGACGAGCAGTACTTC
TRBJ2-7	-	-	TRBV6-5	CASSYSGGGTEQYF	TGTGCCAGCAGTTACTCGGGAGGGGGGACCGAGCAGTACTTC
TRBJ2-5	once	-	TRBV7-2	CASSLGNHFQETQYF	TGTGCCAGCAGTTTGGGTAATCACTTCCAAGAGACCCAGTACTTC
TRBJ2-1	few	TRBD2	TRBV7-3	CASSLDAGEHNEQFF	TGTGCCAGCAGCTTAGATGCGGGGGAACACAATGAGCAGTTCTTC
TRBJ1-6	-	-	TRBV2	CASKGQGFNSPLHF	TGTGCCAGCAAGGGGCAGGGGTTTAATTCACCCCTCCACTTT
TRBJ2-7	-	TRBD2	TRBV28	CASLTWTSGREEQYF	TGTGCCAGTTTAACTTGGACTAGCGGGAGGGAAGAGCAGTACTTC